This T cell receptor beta chain was profiled in a study of cytomegalovirus exposure and HLA in healthy donors. It was with 60 Vbeta and 13 Jbeta primers that the PCR ran. TCRdb's table, derived via immunoSEQ multiplex PCR, lists solely in-frame clones and lacks some. The sample shows more than 140,000 clones, almost 80% of them seen only once. This clone has only a few counts. The CDR3 runs 14 residues. The germline CDR1 and CDR2 sequences are MNHEY and SMNVEV (reference sequence). The V end lost 4 bases, the J end lost 1 base, and 10 bases lay between the germline ends. This clonotype was sampled from a male donor in good health and CMV-seronegative. J is TRBJ1-1 and V is TRBV27; D is unclear. Sequenced sample: PBMCs. CDR3 loop: CASSSANWNTEAFF. The CDR3 bases are TGTGCCAGCAGTTCAGCGAACTGGAACACTGAAGCTTTCTTT.